This T cell receptor (beta chain) appears in the sequencing data of a study of blood T cell repertoires in COVID-19. The CDR3 has 16 residues. The germline V gene has CDR1 MNHEY and CDR2 SVGAGI. Germline trimming cut 2 bases from V and 5 bases from J; bases unmatched to any gene: 8. Here immunoSEQ multiplex PCR was the method, and the copy in TCRdb shows in-frame clones only, minus some. The repertoire holds 120,000 to 150,000 clones, with more than 70% as singletons. Sequencing was carried out using peripheral blood. The receptor comes from a human donor in a cohort sampled during active COVID-19. V gene TRBV6-5 combines with J gene TRBJ1-5; 8 bases are a match to TRBD1. CDR3 nucleotide sequence: TGTGCCAGCAGTTACACCTGGACAGGGCGGCATCAGCCCCAGCATTTT. Translation: CASSYTWTGRHQPQHF.